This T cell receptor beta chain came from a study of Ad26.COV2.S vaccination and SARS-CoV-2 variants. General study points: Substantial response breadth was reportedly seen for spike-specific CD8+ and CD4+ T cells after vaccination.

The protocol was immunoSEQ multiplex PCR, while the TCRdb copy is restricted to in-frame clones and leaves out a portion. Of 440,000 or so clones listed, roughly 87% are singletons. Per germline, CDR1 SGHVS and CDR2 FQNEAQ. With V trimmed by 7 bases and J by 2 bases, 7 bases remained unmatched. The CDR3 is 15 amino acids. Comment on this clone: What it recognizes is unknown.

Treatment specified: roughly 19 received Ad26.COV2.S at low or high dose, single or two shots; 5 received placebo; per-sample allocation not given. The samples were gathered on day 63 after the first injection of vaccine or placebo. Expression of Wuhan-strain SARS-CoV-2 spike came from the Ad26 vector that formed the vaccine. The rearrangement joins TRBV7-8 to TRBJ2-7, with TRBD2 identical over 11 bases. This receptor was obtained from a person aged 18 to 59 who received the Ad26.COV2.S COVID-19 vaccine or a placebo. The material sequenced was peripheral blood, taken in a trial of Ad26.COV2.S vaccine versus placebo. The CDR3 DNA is TGTGCCAGCAAAACCCTGACTAGCGGGGCCTACGAGCAGTACTTC. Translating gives CASKTLTSGAYEQYF. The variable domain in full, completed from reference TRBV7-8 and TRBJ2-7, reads GAGVSQSPRYKVAKRGQDVALRCDPISGHVSLFWYQQALGQGPEFLTYFQNEAQLDKSGLPSDRFFAERPEGSVSTLKIQRTQQEDSAVYLCASKTLTSGAYEQYFGPGTRLTVT.